The present TCR beta chain was sequenced within a study of beta chain features in type 1 diabetes. Expressed TCRB transcripts were sequenced after all isolated RNA was converted to cDNA. Generated by immunoSEQ multiplex PCR, the TCRdb table keeps only in-frame clones and is missing some. The repertoire holds over 700,000 clones, with about a sixth as singletons. From germline, CDR1 is SGHRS and CDR2 YFSETQ. Trimming at V came to 6 bases and at J to 5 bases, leaving 17 bases not matched to a gene. The CDR3 runs 18 residues. Stem cell-like memory, regulatory, central memory and naive CD4+ cells were sorted via CD45RO/CCR7/CD25/CD127/CD95/CD27.

The gene calls are TRBV5-1 and TRBJ2-2; TRBD2 aligns across 9 bases. The specimen sequenced was naive CD4+ T cells from blood. The TCR sequence derives from a young woman in good health. The DNA for the CDR3 is TGCGCCAGCACCCCCCGGCTGGCGGGAGGGCCGGGAACCGGGGAGCTGTTTTTT. Encoded protein: CASTPRLAGGPGTGELFF.